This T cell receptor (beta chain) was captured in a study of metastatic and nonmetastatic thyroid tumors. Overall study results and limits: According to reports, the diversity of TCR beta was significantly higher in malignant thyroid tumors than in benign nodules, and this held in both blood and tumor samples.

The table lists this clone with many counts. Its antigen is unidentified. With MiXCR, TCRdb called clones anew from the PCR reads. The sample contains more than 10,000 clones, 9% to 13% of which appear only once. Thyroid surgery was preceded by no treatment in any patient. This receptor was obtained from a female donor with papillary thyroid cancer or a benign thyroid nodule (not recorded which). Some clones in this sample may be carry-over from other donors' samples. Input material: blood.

The CDR3 sequence: CASSPPTSITQTQYF. CDR3 in DNA: TGCGCCAGCAGCCCCCCGACTAGCATTACACAGACCCAGTACTTC. The chain has TRBV5-1 and TRBJ2-5, with 7 positions matching TRBD2. The J segment lost 6 bases and the V segment lost 4 bases, leaving 12 bases of the junction unmatched. Per germline, CDR1 SGHRS and CDR2 YFSETQ. The CDR3 is 15 residues long.